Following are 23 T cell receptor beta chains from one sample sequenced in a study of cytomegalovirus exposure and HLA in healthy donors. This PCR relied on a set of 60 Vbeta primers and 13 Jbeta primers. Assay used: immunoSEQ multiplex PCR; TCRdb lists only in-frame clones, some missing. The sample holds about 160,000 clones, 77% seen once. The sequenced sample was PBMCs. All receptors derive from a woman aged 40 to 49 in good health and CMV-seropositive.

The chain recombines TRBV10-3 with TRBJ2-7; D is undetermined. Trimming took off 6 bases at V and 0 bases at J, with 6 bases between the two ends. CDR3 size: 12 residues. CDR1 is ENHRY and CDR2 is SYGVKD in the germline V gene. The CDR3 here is CAISTASYEQYF. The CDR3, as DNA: TGTGCCATCAGCACAGCCTCCTACGAGCAGTACTTC.

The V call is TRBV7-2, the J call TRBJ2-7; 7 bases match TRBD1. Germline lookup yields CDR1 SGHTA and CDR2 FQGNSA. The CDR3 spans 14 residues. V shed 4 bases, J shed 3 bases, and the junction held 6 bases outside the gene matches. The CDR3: CASSSHRGIYEQYF. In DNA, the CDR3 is TGTGCCAGCAGCTCGCACAGGGGAATCTACGAGCAGTACTTC.

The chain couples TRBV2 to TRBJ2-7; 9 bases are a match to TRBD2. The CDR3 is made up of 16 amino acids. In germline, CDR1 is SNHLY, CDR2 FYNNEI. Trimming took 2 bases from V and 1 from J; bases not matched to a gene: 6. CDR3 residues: CASSERGLAGSYEQYF. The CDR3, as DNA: TGTGCCAGCAGTGAACGGGGGCTAGCGGGATCCTACGAGCAGTACTTC.

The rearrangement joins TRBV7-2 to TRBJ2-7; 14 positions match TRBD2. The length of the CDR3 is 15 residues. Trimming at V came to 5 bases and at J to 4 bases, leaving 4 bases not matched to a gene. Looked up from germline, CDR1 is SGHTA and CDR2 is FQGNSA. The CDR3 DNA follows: TGTGCCAGCAGCCAAAGGACTAGCGGGGGGTACGAGCAGTACTTC. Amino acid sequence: CASSQRTSGGYEQYF.

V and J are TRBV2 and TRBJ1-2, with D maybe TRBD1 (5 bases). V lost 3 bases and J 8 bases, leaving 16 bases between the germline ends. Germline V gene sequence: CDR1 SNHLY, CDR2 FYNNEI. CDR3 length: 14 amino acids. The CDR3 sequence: CASSDNSGQLGYTF. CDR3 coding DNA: TGTGCCAGCAGTGATAATTCCGGACAACTGGGCTACACCTTC.

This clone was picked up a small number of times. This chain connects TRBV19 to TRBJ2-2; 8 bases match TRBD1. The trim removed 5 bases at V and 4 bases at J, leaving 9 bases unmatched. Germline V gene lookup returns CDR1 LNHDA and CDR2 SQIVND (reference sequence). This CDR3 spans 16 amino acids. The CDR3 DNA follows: TGTGCCAGTAGTGTCGGACAGGGTATGGGCACCGGGGAGCTGTTTTTT. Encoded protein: CASSVGQGMGTGELFF.

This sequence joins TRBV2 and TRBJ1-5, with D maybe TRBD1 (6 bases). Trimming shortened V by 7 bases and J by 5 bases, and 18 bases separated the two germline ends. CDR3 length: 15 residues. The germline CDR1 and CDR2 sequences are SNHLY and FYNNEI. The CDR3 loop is CASTSGVGAHQPQHF. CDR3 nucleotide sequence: TGTGCCAGCACATCTGGGGTGGGGGCACATCAGCCCCAGCATTTT.

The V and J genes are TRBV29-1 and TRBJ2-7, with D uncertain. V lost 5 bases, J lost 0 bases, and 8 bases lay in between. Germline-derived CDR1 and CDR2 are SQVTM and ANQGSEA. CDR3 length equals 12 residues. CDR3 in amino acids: CSVKQSSYEQYF. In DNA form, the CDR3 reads TGCAGCGTTAAACAGAGCTCCTACGAGCAGTACTTC.

CDR3 loop: CASSALAGGPGGELFF. The CDR3 DNA follows: TGTGCCAGCAGTGCTCTAGCGGGAGGGCCGGGCGGGGAGCTGTTTTTT. The chain joins TRBV2 to TRBJ2-2, with 12 bases identical to TRBD2. Germline values: CDR1 SNHLY, CDR2 FYNNEI. V shed 4 bases, J shed 7 bases, and the junction held 7 bases outside the gene matches. The CDR3 has 16 residues.

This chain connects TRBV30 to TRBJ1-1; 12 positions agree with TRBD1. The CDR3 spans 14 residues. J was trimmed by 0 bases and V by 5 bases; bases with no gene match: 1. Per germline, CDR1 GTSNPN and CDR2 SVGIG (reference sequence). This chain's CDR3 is CAWGTGGVNTEAFF. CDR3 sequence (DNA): TGTGCCTGGGGGACAGGGGGCGTGAACACTGAAGCTTTCTTT.

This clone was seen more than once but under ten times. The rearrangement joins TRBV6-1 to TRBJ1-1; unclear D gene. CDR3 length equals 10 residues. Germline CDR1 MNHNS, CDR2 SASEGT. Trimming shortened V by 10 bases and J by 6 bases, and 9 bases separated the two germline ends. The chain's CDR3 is CATGWSEAFF. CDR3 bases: TGTGCCACCGGGTGGTCTGAAGCTTTCTTT.

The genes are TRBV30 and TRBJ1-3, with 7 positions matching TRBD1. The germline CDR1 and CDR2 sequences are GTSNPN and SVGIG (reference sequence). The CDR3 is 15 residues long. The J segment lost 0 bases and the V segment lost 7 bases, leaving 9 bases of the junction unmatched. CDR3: CASISTGTSGNTIYF. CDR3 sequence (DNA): TGTGCCTCCATCTCGACAGGGACCTCTGGAAACACCATATATTTT.

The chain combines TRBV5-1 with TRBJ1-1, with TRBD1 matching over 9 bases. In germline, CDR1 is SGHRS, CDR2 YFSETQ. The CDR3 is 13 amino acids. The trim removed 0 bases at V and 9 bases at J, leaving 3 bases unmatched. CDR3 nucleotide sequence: TGCGCCAGCAGCTTGGGACAGGGGGTCCAAGCTTTCTTT. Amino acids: CASSLGQGVQAFF. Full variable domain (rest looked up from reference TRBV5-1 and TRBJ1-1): KAGVTQTPRYLIKTRGQQVTLSCSPISGHRSVSWYQQTPGQGLQFLFEYFSETQRNKGNFPGRFSGRQFSNSRSEMNVSTLELGDSALYLCASSLGQGVQAFFGQGTRLTVV.

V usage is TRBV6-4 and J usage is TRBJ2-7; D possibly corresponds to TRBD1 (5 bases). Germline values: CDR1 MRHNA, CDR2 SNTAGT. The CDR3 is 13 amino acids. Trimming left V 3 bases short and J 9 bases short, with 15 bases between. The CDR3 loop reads CASSDRQGERQYF. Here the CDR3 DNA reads TGTGCCAGCAGTGATCGGCAGGGTGAGAGGCAGTACTTC.

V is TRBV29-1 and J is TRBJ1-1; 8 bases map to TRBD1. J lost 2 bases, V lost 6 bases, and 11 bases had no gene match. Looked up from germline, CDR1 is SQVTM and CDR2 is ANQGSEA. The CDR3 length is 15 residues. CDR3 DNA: TGCAGCGTCCCAGGACAGGGACACCCAAACACTGAAGCTTTCTTT. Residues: CSVPGQGHPNTEAFF.

CDR3 sequence: CSVEKDAANSGNTIYF. In DNA, the CDR3 is TGCAGCGTTGAAAAAGACGCGGCGAACTCTGGAAACACCATATATTTT. The genes are TRBV29-1 and TRBJ1-3; D not certain. CDR3 length: 16 residues. V lost 2 bases and J lost 0, with 14 bases in between. Germline V gene lookup returns CDR1 SQVTM and CDR2 ANQGSEA. The whole variable domain, remainder taken from reference TRBV29-1 and TRBJ1-3, is SAVISQKPSRDICQRGTSLTIQCQVDSQVTMMFWYRQQPGQSLTLIATANQGSEATYESGFVIDKFPISRPNLTFSTLTVSNMSPEDSSIYLCSVEKDAANSGNTIYFGEGSWLTVV.

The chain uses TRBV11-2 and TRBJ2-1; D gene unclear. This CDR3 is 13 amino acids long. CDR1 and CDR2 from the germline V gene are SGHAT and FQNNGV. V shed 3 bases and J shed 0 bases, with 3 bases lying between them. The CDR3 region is CASSFSSYNEQFF. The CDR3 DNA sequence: TGTGCCAGCAGCTTCAGCTCCTACAATGAGCAGTTCTTC.

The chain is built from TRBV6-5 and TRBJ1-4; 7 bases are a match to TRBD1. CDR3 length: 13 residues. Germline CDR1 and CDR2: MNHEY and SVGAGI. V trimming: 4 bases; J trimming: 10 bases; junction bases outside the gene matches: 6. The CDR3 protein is CASSSRQGGKLFF. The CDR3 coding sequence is TGTGCCAGCAGTTCACGACAGGGTGGAAAACTGTTTTTT.

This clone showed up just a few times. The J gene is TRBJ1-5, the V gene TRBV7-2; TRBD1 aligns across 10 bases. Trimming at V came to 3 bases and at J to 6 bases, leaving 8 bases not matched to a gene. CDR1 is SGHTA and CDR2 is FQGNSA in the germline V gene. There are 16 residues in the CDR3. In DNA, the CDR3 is TGTGCCAGCAGCTTCATGACAGGGGGCGCCGGTCAGCCCCAGCATTTT. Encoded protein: CASSFMTGGAGQPQHF.

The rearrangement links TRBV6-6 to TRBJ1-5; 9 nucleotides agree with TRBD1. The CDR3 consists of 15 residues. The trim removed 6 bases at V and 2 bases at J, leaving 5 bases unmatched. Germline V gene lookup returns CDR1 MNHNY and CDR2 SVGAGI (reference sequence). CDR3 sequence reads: CASRQQGAGNQPQHF. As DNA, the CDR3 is TGTGCCAGCAGACAACAGGGGGCTGGCAATCAGCCCCAGCATTTT.

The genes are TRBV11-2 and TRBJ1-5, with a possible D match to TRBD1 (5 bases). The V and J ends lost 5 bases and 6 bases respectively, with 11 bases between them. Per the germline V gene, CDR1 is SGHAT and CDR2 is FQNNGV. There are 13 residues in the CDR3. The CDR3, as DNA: TGTGCCAGCAGCCGACAGTTGTCTCAGCCCCAGCATTTT. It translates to CASSRQLSQPQHF.

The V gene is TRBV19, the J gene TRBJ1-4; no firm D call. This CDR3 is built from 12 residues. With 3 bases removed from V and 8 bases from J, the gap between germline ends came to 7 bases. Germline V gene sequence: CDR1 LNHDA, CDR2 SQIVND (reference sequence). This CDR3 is CASSMQLEKLFF. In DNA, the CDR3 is TGTGCCAGTAGTATGCAGTTGGAAAAACTGTTTTTT. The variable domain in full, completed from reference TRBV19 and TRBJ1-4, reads DGGITQSPKYLFRKEGQNVTLSCEQNLNHDAMYWYRQDPGQGLRLIYYSQIVNDFQKGDIAEGYSVSREKKESFPLTVTSAQKNPTAFYLCASSMQLEKLFFGSGTQLSVL.

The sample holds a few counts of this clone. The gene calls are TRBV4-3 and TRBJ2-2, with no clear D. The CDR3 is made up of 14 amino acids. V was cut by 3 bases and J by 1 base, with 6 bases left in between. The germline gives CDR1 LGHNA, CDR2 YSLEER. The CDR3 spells CASSQAGNTGELFF. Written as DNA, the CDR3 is TGCGCCAGCAGCCAGGCAGGGAACACCGGGGAGCTGTTTTTT.